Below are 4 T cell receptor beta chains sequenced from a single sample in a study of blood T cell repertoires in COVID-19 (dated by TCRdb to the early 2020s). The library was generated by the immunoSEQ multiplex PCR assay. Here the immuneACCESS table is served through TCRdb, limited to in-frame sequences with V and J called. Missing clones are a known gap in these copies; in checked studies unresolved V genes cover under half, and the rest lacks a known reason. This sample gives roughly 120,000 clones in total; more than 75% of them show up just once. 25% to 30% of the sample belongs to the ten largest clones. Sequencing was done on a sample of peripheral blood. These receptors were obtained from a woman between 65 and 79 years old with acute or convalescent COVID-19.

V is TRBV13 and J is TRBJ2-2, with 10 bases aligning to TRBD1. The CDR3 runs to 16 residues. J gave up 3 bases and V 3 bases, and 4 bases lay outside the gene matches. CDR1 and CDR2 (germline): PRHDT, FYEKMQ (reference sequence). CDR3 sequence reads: CASSFRDRGYTGELFF. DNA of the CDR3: TGTGCCAGCAGCTTCCGGGACAGGGGTTACACCGGGGAGCTGTTTTTT.

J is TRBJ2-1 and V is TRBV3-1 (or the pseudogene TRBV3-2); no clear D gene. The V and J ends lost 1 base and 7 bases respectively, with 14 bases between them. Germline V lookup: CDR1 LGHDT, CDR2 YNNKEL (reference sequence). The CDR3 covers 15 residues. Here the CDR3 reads CASSQVWSTGNEQFF. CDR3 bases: TGTGCCAGCAGCCAAGTATGGAGTACCGGGAATGAGCAGTTCTTC.

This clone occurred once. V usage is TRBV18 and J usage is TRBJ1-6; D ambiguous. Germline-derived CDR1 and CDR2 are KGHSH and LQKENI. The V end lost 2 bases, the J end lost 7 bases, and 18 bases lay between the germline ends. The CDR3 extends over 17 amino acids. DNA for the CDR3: TGTGCCAGCTCACCAGAGCCCTATTATGATTCGAATTCACCCCTCCACTTT. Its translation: CASSPEPYYDSNSPLHF.

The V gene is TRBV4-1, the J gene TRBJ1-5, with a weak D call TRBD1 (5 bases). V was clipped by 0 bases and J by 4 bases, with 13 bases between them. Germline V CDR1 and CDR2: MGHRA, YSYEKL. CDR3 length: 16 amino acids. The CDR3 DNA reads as TGCGCCAGCAGCCAAGATGTAGGGGCAGGGAATCAGCCCCAGCATTTT. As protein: CASSQDVGAGNQPQHF.